This TCR beta chain appears in the sequencing data of a study of blood T cell repertoires in COVID-19. Study-wide background: Acute and convalescent COVID-19 specimens originated in the United States, Italy and Spain.

Sequencing used immunoSEQ multiplex PCR; TCRdb keeps in-frame clones, though not all of them. In the table there are around 160,000 clones, about 85% of which are singletons. The clonotype originates from a man aged 18 to 29 with acute or convalescent COVID-19. The source material was peripheral blood.

The CDR3 bases are TGTGCCTGGAGGACAGGAGCTAACTATGGCTACACCTTC. Its translation is CAWRTGANYGYTF. The genes are TRBV30 and TRBJ1-2; weak D call: TRBD1 (6 bases). CDR3 size: 13 residues. CDR1 is GTSNPN and CDR2 is SVGIG in the germline V gene (reference sequence). The V end was cut by 3 bases, the J end by 0 bases, with 8 bases between.